The 7 T cell receptor beta chains in this list originate from one sample, sequenced in a study of blood T cell repertoires in COVID-19. Method: immunoSEQ multiplex PCR; TCRdb's copy keeps in-frame clones and lacks some. The table lists 350,000 to 450,000 clones, around nine tenths of them singletons. The specimen was PBMCs or T cells enriched from blood (not recorded which). These receptors were taken from a woman aged 18-29 years who had been exposed to COVID-19.

The rearrangement uses TRBV3-1 (or the pseudogene TRBV3-2) and TRBJ2-5; 12 nucleotides align to TRBD2. The V gene end was trimmed by 1 base and the J gene end by 3 bases; junction bases not matched to a gene: 0. The CDR3 consists of 15 residues. Germline CDR1 LGHDT, CDR2 YNNKEL (reference sequence). The CDR3 sequence: CASSQGTSGKETQYF. Written as DNA, the CDR3 is TGTGCCAGCAGCCAAGGGACTAGCGGGAAAGAGACCCAGTACTTC.

The table lists this clone with a few counts. Given the absence of the conserved phenylalanine or tryptophan at the CDR3 end, a read error is likely. The DNA is omitted, as the CDR3 cannot be located on it reliably, and the CDR3 follows TCRdb's listing. This rearrangement joins TRBV10-3 to TRBJ2-7; the table assigns TRBD1, which was not confirmed against the DNA. CDR1 ENHRY and CDR2 SYGVKD come from the germline V gene. The CDR3 is 11 residues long, counting both termini. This CDR3 reads CAISGQGRMLI.

DNA of the CDR3: TGTGCCAGTCGACAGTATAATGAAAAACTGTTTTTT. Translated: CASRQYNEKLFF. This chain links TRBV19 with TRBJ1-4, with D tentatively TRBD1 (5 bases). Germline CDR1 is LNHDA and CDR2 is SQIVND (reference sequence). V was cut by 8 bases and J by 4 bases, with 8 bases left in between. The CDR3 loop spans 12 amino acids.

The chain uses TRBV7-2 and TRBJ2-2; D is unresolved. This CDR3 is 15 amino acids long. V lost 4 bases, J lost 4 bases, and 13 bases lay in between. CDR1 is SGHTA and CDR2 is FQGNSA in the germline V gene. CDR3 sequence (DNA): TGTGCCAGCAGCTCAGCTCACTCCCTCACCGGGGAGCTGTTTTTT. Amino acid sequence: CASSSAHSLTGELFF.

The rearrangement uses TRBV10-3 and TRBJ2-7; possible D gene TRBD1, 5 bases. Trimming took 3 bases from V and 3 from J, leaving 9 bases between them. Germline CDR1 and CDR2: ENHRY and SYGVKD. The CDR3 is made up of 13 amino acids. The CDR3 coding sequence is TGTGCCATCAGTGACCTACAGGACTACGAGCAGTACTTC. This encodes CAISDLQDYEQYF.

J is TRBJ2-3 and V is TRBV5-4; 8 bases fit TRBD2. Germline V gene lookup returns CDR1 SGHNT and CDR2 YYREEE (reference sequence). The CDR3 covers 15 residues. V trimming: 4 bases; J trimming: 5 bases; junction bases outside the gene matches: 9. This CDR3 is CASSPPGGGKDTQYF. The CDR3 bases are TGTGCCAGCAGCCCCCCCGGGGGGGGGAAAGATACGCAGTATTTT.

The V call is TRBV3-1 (or the pseudogene TRBV3-2), the J call TRBJ2-3; no reliable D call. The CDR3 has 15 amino acids. Germline V gene lookup returns CDR1 LGHDT and CDR2 YNNKEL (reference sequence). V was shortened by 0 bases and J by 5 bases, with 12 bases between the two germline ends. The CDR3, as DNA: TGTGCCAGCAGCCAAGAGCTTCCAGGTAGAGATACGCAGTATTTT. It encodes CASSQELPGRDTQYF.